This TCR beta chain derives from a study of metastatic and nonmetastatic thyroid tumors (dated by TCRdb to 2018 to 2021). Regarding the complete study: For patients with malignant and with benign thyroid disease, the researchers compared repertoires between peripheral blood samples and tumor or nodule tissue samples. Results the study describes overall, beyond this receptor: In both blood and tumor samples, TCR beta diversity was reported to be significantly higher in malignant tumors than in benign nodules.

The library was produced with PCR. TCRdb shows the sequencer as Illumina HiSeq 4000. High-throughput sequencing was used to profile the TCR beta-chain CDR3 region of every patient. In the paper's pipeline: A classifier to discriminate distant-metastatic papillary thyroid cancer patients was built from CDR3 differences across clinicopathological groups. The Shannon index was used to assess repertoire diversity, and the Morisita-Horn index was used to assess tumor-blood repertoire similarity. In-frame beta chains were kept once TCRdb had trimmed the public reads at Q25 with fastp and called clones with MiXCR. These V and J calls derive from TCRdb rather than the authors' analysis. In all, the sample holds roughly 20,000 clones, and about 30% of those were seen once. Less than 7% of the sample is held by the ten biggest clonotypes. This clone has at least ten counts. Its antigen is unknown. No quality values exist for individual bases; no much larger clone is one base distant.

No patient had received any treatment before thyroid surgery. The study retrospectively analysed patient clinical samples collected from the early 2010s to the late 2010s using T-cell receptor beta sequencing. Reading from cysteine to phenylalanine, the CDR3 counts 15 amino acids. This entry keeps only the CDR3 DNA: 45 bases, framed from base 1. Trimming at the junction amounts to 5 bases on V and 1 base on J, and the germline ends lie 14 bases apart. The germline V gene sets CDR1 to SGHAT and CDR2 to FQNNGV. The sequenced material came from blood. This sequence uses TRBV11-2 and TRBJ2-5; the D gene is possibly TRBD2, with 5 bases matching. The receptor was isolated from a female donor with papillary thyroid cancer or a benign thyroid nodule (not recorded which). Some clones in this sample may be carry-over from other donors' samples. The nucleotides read TGTGCCAGCAGCCAATACGGAGGACCCCAAGAGACCCAGTACTTC. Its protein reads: CASSQYGGPQETQYF.